The 18 T cell receptor beta chains in this list originate from one sample, sequenced in a study of human T cells and chemical hapten exposure. Time point specified: pre-sensitization, week 0. The treatment is: therapeutic diphenylcyclopropenone sensitization with weekly scalp DPC. Each CDR3 protein gets one entry after TCRdb re-called the RACE reads with MiXCR. The sample comprises about 300,000 distinct CDR3 sequences, 5.5% of which are singletons, and around 8.6% rests with the top ten. This sample comprised whole blood, obtained in connection with sensitization to the hapten diphenylcyclopropenone (DPC). These receptors were collected from a woman in her late teens or twenties with alopecia areata. Some clones in this sample may be carry-over from other donors' samples.

The sample holds a few counts of this clonotype. The rearrangement joins TRBV4-2 to TRBJ1-3; 7 bases fit TRBD1. CDR1 is LGHNA and CDR2 is YNFKEQ in the germline V gene. The junction had 5 bases not matched to a gene; V was cut back by 0 bases and J by 0 bases. The CDR3 totals 17 residues. CDR3 in amino acids: CASSQEARGGSGNTIYF. CDR3 coding DNA: TGTGCCAGCAGCCAAGAGGCCAGGGGGGGCTCTGGAAACACCATATATTTT.

The table lists this clonotype with a few counts. The rearrangement links TRBV14 to TRBJ1-1; no definite D call. V was shortened by 2 bases and J by 4 bases, with 17 bases between the two germline ends. CDR3 length: 16 amino acids. Per germline, CDR1 SGHDN and CDR2 FVKESK. This CDR3 is CASSQLNSGRTTEAFF. In DNA form, the CDR3 reads TGTGCCAGCAGCCAACTTAACAGCGGGCGGACCACTGAAGCTTTCTTT. Looking up the rest from reference TRBV14 and TRBJ1-1 gives the full variable domain: EAGVTQFPSHSVIEKGQTVTLRCDPISGHDNLYWYRRVMGKEIKFLLHFVKESKQDESGMPNNRFLAERTGGTYSTLKVQPAELEDSGVYFCASSQLNSGRTTEAFFGQGTRLTVV.

This clonotype was detected a few times. V and J are TRBV4-1 and TRBJ2-7; maybe TRBD1 (5 bases). The germline V gene has CDR1 MGHRA and CDR2 YSYEKL. Trimming took 0 bases from V and 5 from J, leaving 11 bases between them. The CDR3 extends over 14 amino acids. The chain's CDR3 is CASSQDRAWNEQYF. The CDR3 DNA reads TGCGCCAGCAGCCAAGACAGGGCTTGGAACGAGCAGTACTTC.

This clonotype came up many times. V and J are TRBV4-3 and TRBJ1-4; D uncertain. CDR1 is LGHNA and CDR2 is YSLEER in the germline V gene. Deletions cut 4 bases from V and 3 bases from J, with 12 bases between. This CDR3 contains 15 residues. Here the CDR3 reads CASSPLLLSNEKLFF. The CDR3 DNA reads as TGCGCCAGCAGCCCCCTATTATTATCTAATGAAAAACTGTTTTTT.

For this clonotype: The junction departs from the called germline gene at one end, perhaps through a read error. This chain links TRBV7-9 with TRBJ2-3, with D perhaps TRBD2 (6 bases). The length of the CDR3 is 11 residues. The germline CDR1 and CDR2 sequences are SEHNR and FQNEAQ (reference sequence). The CDR3 DNA reads TGTGCCAGCAGTACCGGGACTCTTTCTGATTTT. Residues: CASSTGTLSDF.

This clonotype was observed a handful of times. The chain uses TRBV5-1 and TRBJ2-7; tentatively, D is TRBD1 (5 bases). This CDR3 region has 14 residues. V gave up 2 bases and J gave up 3 bases, with 12 bases separating them. From germline, CDR1 is SGHRS and CDR2 YFSETQ. The CDR3 DNA reads as TGCGCCAGCAGCTTCGGCAGGGCAGGCTACGAGCAGTACTTC. This translates into CASSFGRAGYEQYF.

Concerning this clonotype: Since a much larger clone is just one base distant, this may be a read error. V usage is TRBV20-1 and J usage is TRBJ2-7; D is unclear. The CDR3 totals 15 residues. Per germline, CDR1 DFQATT and CDR2 SNEGSKA (reference sequence). The DNA of the CDR3 is TGCAGTGCTAGTAGTGATAGCACCCGCTCCTACAAGCAGTACTTC. Protein sequence: CSASSDSTRSYKQYF.

Only a few counts were recorded for this clonotype. The chain is built from TRBV12-1 and TRBJ2-3; the table names TRBD1, a call not compared with the DNA. TRBV12-1 is marked as a pseudogene. This CDR3 spans 15 amino acids. CDR3 residues: CASSPRGGRTDTQYF. In DNA, the CDR3 is TGTGCCAGCAGCCCCAGGGGGGGACGCACAGATACGCAGTATTTT.

A few counts support this clonotype. This sequence joins TRBV28 and TRBJ2-1; TRBD1 matches 7 bases. The CDR3 extends over 14 amino acids. Trimming at V came to 5 bases and at J to 2 bases, leaving 3 bases not matched to a gene. Germline-derived CDR1 and CDR2 are MDHEN and SYDVKM. The CDR3 here is CASSPTGPYNEQFF. CDR3 coding DNA: TGTGCCAGCAGTCCGACAGGGCCCTACAATGAGCAGTTCTTC.

This clonotype has a count of ten or more. The chain links TRBV7-2 to TRBJ2-1; 8 nucleotides line up with TRBD2. The germline V gene has CDR1 SGHTA and CDR2 FQGNSA. V lost 1 base and J lost 8; bases outside the gene matches: 4. The CDR3 is made up of 14 amino acids. The CDR3 DNA is TGTGCCAGCAGCTTAGATCCGGGGGGGCATGAGCAGTTCTTC. As protein: CASSLDPGGHEQFF.

This clonotype has at least ten counts. V usage is TRBV5-1 and J usage is TRBJ2-1; D gene ambiguous. Trimming pared 4 bases from V and 0 bases from J, leaving 5 bases between. From germline, CDR1 is SGHRS and CDR2 YFSETQ. There are 13 residues in the CDR3. The CDR3 protein is CASSINSYNEQFF. Written as DNA, the CDR3 is TGCGCCAGCAGCATAAACTCCTACAATGAGCAGTTCTTC.

This clonotype was seen at least ten times. The chain is built from TRBV28 and TRBJ2-3; D gene unclear. The V gene lost 2 bases and the J gene lost 4 bases, with 13 bases spanning the gap. This CDR3 comprises 15 residues. Germline-derived CDR1 and CDR2 are MDHEN and SYDVKM. Written as DNA, the CDR3 is TGTGCCAGCAGTTTACTGGGGATTTATGCAGATACGCAGTATTTT. Amino acids: CASSLLGIYADTQYF.

The V and J genes are TRBV24-1 and TRBJ2-3; no clear D. Trimming removed 1 base at V and 5 bases at J, with 3 bases between. This CDR3 region has 12 residues. CDR1 and CDR2 (germline): KGHDR, SFDVKD. Here the CDR3 DNA reads TGTGCCACCAGTGATTTAGGAGATACGCAGTATTTT. Translation: CATSDLGDTQYF.

The sample holds many counts of this clonotype. This chain links TRBV2 with TRBJ1-2; the match to TRBD1 covers 7 bases. V shed 2 bases, J shed 4 bases, and the junction held 7 bases outside the gene matches. The CDR3 has 15 residues. Germline V lookup: CDR1 SNHLY, CDR2 FYNNEI. CDR3 loop: CASSETRGFGYGYTF. CDR3 DNA: TGTGCCAGCAGTGAAACCAGGGGGTTCGGCTATGGCTACACCTTC.

This clonotype has at least ten counts. The chain joins TRBV29-1 to TRBJ2-7, with 8 bases that match TRBD1. After removal of 7 bases from V and 3 bases from J, the junction contained 8 bases not matched to a gene. This CDR3 region has 13 residues. CDR1 is SQVTM and CDR2 is ANQGSEA in the germline V gene. CDR3 loop: CSARTGSIYEQYF. The DNA for the CDR3 is TGCAGCGCCCGGACAGGGTCCATCTACGAGCAGTACTTC.

This clonotype was picked up a small number of times. This chain joins TRBV6-5 and TRBJ2-2; the D gene is possibly TRBD2 (6 bases). This CDR3 is built from 14 residues. The V gene lost 0 bases and the J gene lost 7 bases, with 9 bases spanning the gap. Germline CDR1 reads MNHEY; CDR2 reads SVGAGI. The CDR3 protein is CASSYSVGGGELFF. The DNA of the CDR3 is TGTGCCAGCAGTTACTCGGTCGGGGGCGGGGAGCTGTTTTTT.

This clonotype has only a few counts. The chain employs TRBV7-2 and TRBJ2-5; D is possibly TRBD1 or TRBD2 (5 bases each). The V and J ends lost 6 bases and 5 bases respectively, with 13 bases between them. Germline V gene lookup returns CDR1 SGHTA and CDR2 FQGNSA. The CDR3 extends over 13 amino acids. The CDR3 spells CASRPGTVETQYF. The CDR3 bases are TGTGCCAGCAGACCCGGGACGGTGGAGACCCAGTACTTC.

As DNA, the CDR3 is TGCAGTGCCCCACTAGCGGGGGGCCTCCAAGAGACCCAGTACTTC. Translating it yields CSAPLAGGLQETQYF. This chain uses TRBV20-1 with TRBJ2-5; 12 bases are shared with TRBD2. Germline CDR1 is DFQATT and CDR2 is SNEGSKA (reference sequence). V was clipped by 6 bases and J by 1 base; unmatched bases: 6. The length of the CDR3 is 15 residues.